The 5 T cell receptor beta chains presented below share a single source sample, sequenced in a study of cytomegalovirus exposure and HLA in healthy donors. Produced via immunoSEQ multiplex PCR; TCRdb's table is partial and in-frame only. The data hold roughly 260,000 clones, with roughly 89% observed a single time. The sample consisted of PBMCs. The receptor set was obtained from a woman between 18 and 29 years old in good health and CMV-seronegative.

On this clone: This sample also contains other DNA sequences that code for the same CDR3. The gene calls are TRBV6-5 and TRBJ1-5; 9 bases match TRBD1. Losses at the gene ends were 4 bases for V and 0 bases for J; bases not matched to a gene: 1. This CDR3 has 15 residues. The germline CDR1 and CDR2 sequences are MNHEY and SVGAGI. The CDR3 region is CASSSTGGSNQPQHF. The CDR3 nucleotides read TGTGCCAGCAGTTCGACAGGGGGTAGCAATCAGCCCCAGCATTTT.

DNA of the CDR3: TGCAGTGCTCCAGCCGGGTACGAGCAGTACTTC. Amino acid sequence: CSAPAGYEQYF. The V gene is TRBV20-1, the J gene TRBJ2-7; D is unclear. V lost 5 bases and J 4 bases, leaving 9 bases between the germline ends. CDR1 DFQATT and CDR2 SNEGSKA come from the germline V gene (reference sequence). The CDR3 contains 11 residues.

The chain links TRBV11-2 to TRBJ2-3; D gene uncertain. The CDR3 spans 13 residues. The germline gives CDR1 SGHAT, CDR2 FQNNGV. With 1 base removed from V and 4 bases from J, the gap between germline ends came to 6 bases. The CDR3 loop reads CASSLGPPDTQYF. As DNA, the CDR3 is TGTGCCAGCAGCTTAGGGCCTCCAGATACGCAGTATTTT.

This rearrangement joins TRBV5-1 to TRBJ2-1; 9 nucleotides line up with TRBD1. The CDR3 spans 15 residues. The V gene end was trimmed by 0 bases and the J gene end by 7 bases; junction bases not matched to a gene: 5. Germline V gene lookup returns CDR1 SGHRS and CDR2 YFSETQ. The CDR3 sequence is CASSLVTGGFNEQFF. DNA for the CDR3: TGCGCCAGCAGCTTGGTCACAGGGGGCTTTAATGAGCAGTTCTTC.

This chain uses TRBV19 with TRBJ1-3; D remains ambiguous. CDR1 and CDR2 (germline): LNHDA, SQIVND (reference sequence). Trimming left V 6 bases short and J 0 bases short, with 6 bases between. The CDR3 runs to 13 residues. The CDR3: CASSQRSGNTIYF. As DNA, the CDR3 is TGTGCCAGTAGCCAGCGCTCTGGAAACACCATATATTTT.